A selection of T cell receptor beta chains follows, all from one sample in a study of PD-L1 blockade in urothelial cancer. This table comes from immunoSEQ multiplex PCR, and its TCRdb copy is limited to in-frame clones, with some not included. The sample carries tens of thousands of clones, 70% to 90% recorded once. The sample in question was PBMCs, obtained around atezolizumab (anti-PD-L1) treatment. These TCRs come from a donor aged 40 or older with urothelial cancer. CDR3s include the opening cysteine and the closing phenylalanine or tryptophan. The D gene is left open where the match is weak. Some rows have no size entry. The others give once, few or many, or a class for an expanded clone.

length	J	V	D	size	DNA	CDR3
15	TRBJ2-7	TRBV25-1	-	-	TGTGCCAGCAGTGAATCCTCCCGGAGCTCCTACGAGCAGTACTTC	CASSESSRSSYEQYF
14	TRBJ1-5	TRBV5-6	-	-	TGTGCCAGCAGCCTGTTCGGGTACAATCAGCCCCAGCATTTT	CASSLFGYNQPQHF
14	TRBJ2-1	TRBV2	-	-	TGTGCCAGCAGTGCCGGTGCGTCCTACAATGAGCAGTTCTTC	CASSAGASYNEQFF
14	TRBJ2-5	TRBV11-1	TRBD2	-	TGTGCCAGCAGCCGGACTAGTCGGCGGGAGACCCAGTACTTC	CASSRTSRRETQYF
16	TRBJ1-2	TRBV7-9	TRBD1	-	TGTGCCAGCATTTTCAGCGGGGCAGGGGGCGTGTATGGCTACACCTTC	CASIFSGAGGVYGYTF
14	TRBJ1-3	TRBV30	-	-	TGTGCCTGGAGTGTGCCACAGGGTAGAAACACCATATATTTT	CAWSVPQGRNTIYF
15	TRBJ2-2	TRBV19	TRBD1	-	TGTGCCAGTAGTCCCGGACAGGGGGTCGCCGGGGAGCTGTTTTTT	CASSPGQGVAGELFF
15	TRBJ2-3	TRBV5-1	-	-	TGCGCCAGCAGCGAACAGGGCCCAAGCACAGATACGCAGTATTTT	CASSEQGPSTDTQYF
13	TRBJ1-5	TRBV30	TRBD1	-	TGTGCCTGGAGTGTACAGGGGAATCAGCCCCAGCATTTT	CAWSVQGNQPQHF
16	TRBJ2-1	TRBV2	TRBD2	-	TGTGCCAGCAGAGGCGGGGGGACTAGCGGGATCCGTGAGCAGTTCTTC	CASRGGGTSGIREQFF
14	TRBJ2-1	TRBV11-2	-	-	TGTGCCAGCAGCCAGCCCTGGACATACAATGAGCAGTTCTTC	CASSQPWTYNEQFF
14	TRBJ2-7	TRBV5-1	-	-	TGCGCCAGCAGCTTGGCCAGGGGCTCCTACGAGCAGTACTTC	CASSLARGSYEQYF
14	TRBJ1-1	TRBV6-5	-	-	TGTGCCAGCAGTTCGCCGGGGGGGGACACTGAAGCTTTCTTT	CASSSPGGDTEAFF
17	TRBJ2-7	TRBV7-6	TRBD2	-	TGTGCCAGCAGCTTAGCGGGGGGGACTAGCGGGAGATACGAGCAGTACTTC	CASSLAGGTSGRYEQYF
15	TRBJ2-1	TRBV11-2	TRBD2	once	TGTGCCAGCAGCTTTGGGTTTACGGGGGGCAATGAGCAGTTCTTC	CASSFGFTGGNEQFF
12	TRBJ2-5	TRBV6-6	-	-	TGTGCCAGCAGTACCCCGGGAGAGACCCAGTACTTC	CASSTPGETQYF
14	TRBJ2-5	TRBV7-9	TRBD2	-	TGTGCCAGCAGCTTAGACCAGCGGGAGGAGACCCAGTACTTC	CASSLDQREETQYF
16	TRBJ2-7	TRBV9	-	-	TGTGCCAGCAGCGTTTCTAGCCAACCCCTCCCCTACGAGCAGTACTTC	CASSVSSQPLPYEQYF
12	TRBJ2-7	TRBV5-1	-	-	TGCGCCAGCAGCTTTGGGCAGGGCGAGCAGTACTTC	CASSFGQGEQYF
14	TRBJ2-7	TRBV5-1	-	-	TGCGCCAGCAGCTTGAGGGGGGGTTCCAACGAGCAGTACTTC	CASSLRGGSNEQYF
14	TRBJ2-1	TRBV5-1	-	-	TGCGCCAGCAGCTTGGGCGGGGCCTACAATGAGCAGTTCTTC	CASSLGGAYNEQFF
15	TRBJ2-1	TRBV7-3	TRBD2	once	TGTGCCAGCAGCCCAGGGACTAGCGGTGGGAATGAGCAGTTCTTC	CASSPGTSGGNEQFF
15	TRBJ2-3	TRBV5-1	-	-	TGCGCCAGCAGCTTGGATGGACACAGCACAGATACGCAGTATTTT	CASSLDGHSTDTQYF
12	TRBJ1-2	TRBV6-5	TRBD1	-	TGTGCCAGCAGTCCAGGACAGGGCGGCTGCACCTTC	CASSPGQGGCTF
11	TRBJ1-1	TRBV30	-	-	TGTGCCTGGGCTCGCGGACATGAAGCTTTCTTT	CAWARGHEAFF
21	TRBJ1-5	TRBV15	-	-	TGTGCCACCAGCAGAGATGGGGGGGGGTTGGGCGAGTATCGTGGCAATCAGCCCCAGCATTTT	CATSRDGGGLGEYRGNQPQHF
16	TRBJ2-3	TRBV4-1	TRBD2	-	TGCGCCAGCAGCCAACCCCTAGCGGGAGTGGCAGATACGCAGTATTTT	CASSQPLAGVADTQYF
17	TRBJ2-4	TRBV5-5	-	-	TGTGCCAGCAGCTTGGGGGCAACCGAGCATACCAAAAACATTCAGTACTTC	CASSLGATEHTKNIQYF
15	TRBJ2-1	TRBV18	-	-	TGTGCCAGCTCACCGACATTCCAGGGGTACAATGAGCAGTTCTTC	CASSPTFQGYNEQFF
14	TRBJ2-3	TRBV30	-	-	TGTGCCTGGAGTAATTTCCGCGGGGGCCATCCGCAGTATTTT	CAWSNFRGGHPQYF
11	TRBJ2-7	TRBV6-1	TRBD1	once	TGTGCCAGCAGACAGGGGTACGAGCAGTACTTC	CASRQGYEQYF
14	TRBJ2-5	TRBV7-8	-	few	TGTGCCAGCAGCCCACGGAGGTCCCAAGAGACCCAGTACTTC	CASSPRRSQETQYF
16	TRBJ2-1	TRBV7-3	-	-	TGTGCCAGCAGCTTAACGTCCCCTAGCCCCTACAATGAGCAGTTCTTC	CASSLTSPSPYNEQFF
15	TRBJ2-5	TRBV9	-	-	TGTGCCAGCAGCGACGGAGGGGGGGCTGAAGAGACCCAGTACTTC	CASSDGGGAEETQYF
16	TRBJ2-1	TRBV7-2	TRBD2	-	TGTGCCAGCAGCTTAGATATAGCGGGAGGGTTGAATGAGCAGTTCTTC	CASSLDIAGGLNEQFF
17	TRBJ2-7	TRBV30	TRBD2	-	TGTGCCTGGAGTAGTCCCCTGGGCGGGGGGCCCTCCTACGAGCAGTACTTC	CAWSSPLGGGPSYEQYF
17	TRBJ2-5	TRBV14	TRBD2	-	TGTGCCAGCAGCCCACCGAACCCCGGGACTATCCAAGAGACCCAGTACTTC	CASSPPNPGTIQETQYF
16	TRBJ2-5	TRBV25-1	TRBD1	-	TGTGCCAGCAGTGAGGGGTACAGGGGAATCGGGGAGACCCAGTACTTC	CASSEGYRGIGETQYF
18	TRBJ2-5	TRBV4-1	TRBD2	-	TGCGCCAGCAGCCCAAACCCCCCGGGGGTAGCGGGAGAAGAGACCCAGTACTTC	CASSPNPPGVAGEETQYF
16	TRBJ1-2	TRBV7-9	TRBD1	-	TGTGCCAGCACTTCGCCGCGGGACAGGGTGAACTATGGCTACACCTTC	CASTSPRDRVNYGYTF
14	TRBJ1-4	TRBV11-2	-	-	TGTGCCAGCAGCTTAGGAGGAGTCGGGGAAAAACTGTTTTTT	CASSLGGVGEKLFF
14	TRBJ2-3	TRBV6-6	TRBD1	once	TGTGCCAGCAGCAACAGGGGAGGCACAGATACGCAGTATTTT	CASSNRGGTDTQYF
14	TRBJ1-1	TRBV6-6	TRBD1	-	TGTGCCAGCAGGGTCACAGGGGGGGGAGCTGAAGCTTTCTTT	CASRVTGGGAEAFF
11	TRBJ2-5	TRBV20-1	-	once	TGCAGTGCTAGAGGCGGGGAGACCCAGTACTTC	CSARGGETQYF
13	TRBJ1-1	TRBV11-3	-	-	TGTGCCAGCAGCTTCGACTCGAACACTGAAGCTTTCTTT	CASSFDSNTEAFF
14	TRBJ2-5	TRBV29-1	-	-	TGCAGCGTTGAAGGCCCCGGCAGGGGAGAGACCCAGTACTTC	CSVEGPGRGETQYF
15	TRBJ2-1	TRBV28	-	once	TGTGCCAGCAGTTTCCTAAGCGGCGCCTACAATGAGCAGTTCTTC	CASSFLSGAYNEQFF
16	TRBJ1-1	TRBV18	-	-	TGTGCCAGCTCACCACCCGAGGGCAGCCTGAACACTGAAGCTTTCTTT	CASSPPEGSLNTEAFF